The sequence of this T cell receptor (beta chain) was determined in a study of blood T cell repertoires in COVID-19. Trimming pared 7 bases from V and 0 bases from J, leaving 14 bases between. CDR3 length: 14 residues. Germline V gene lookup returns CDR1 SQVTM and CDR2 ANQGSEA. The count of this clone is one. Sequenced by immunoSEQ multiplex PCR; TCRdb stores in-frame clones only, minus some. The table records some 220,000 clones, 80% to 85% of them present only once. The chain combines TRBV29-1 with TRBJ2-3; maybe TRBD1 (6 bases). Input material: peripheral blood. This clonotype was sampled from a woman in her 70s with COVID-19, enrolled during active disease. The chain's CDR3 is CSARQAPSTDTQYF. The CDR3 nucleotides read TGCAGCGCTAGACAGGCTCCTAGCACAGATACGCAGTATTTT.